The 29 T cell receptor beta chains given below trace back to one sample, sequenced in a study of cytomegalovirus exposure and HLA in healthy donors (dated by TCRdb to 2016 to 2017). Libraries came from the immunoSEQ multiplex PCR assay. The multiplex PCR relied on a mix of 60 forward primers for TCR Vbeta segments and 13 reverse primers for TCR Jbeta segments. As stored in TCRdb, this immuneACCESS dataset retains in-frame rearrangements with V and J assigned. A fraction of the clones does not appear; measured against another copy, unresolved V genes explain less than half of the discrepancy, and the remainder lacks a known reason. The sample table contains some 150,000 clones; only one count was recorded for 82% of them. Around 7% of the sample is held by the ten biggest clonotypes. Material for sequencing was PBMCs. The receptors come from a woman aged 45-60 years in good health and CMV-seropositive.

This clone has a handful of counts. This rearrangement joins TRBV7-8 to TRBJ2-7; 9 nucleotides align to TRBD1. CDR3 length: 16 residues. Germline values: CDR1 SGHVS, CDR2 FQNEAQ. Trimming cost V 5 bases and J 2 bases; bases outside gene matches: 10. This chain's CDR3 is CASSTFTGGSPYEQYF. The CDR3 bases are TGTGCCAGCAGCACCTTTACAGGGGGCTCCCCCTACGAGCAGTACTTC.

The chain recombines TRBV10-2 with TRBJ2-3; 9 bases agree with TRBD2. V was clipped by 1 base and J by 4 bases; unmatched bases: 6. In germline, CDR1 is WSHSY, CDR2 SAAADI. The CDR3 runs 16 residues. In nucleotides, the CDR3 is TGCGCCAGCAGTGAGTGGTCTAGCGGGGCCTCAGATACGCAGTATTTT. Translation: CASSEWSSGASDTQYF.

V usage is TRBV7-2 and J usage is TRBJ2-3; 10 bases agree with TRBD1. The CDR3 has 14 residues. Germline V gene sequence: CDR1 SGHTA, CDR2 FQGNSA. Germline trimming cut 4 bases from V and 7 bases from J; bases unmatched to any gene: 5. CDR3 loop: CASSSRDRGNTQYF. The CDR3 DNA reads as TGTGCCAGCAGCTCCCGGGACAGGGGTAATACGCAGTATTTT. Using reference TRBV7-2 and TRBJ2-3 for the parts outside the CDR3, the full variable domain is GAGVSQSPSNKVTEKGKDVELRCDPISGHTALYWYRQSLGQGLEFLIYFQGNSAPDKSGLPSDRFSAERTGGSVSTLTIQRTQQEDSAVYLCASSSRDRGNTQYFGPGTRLTVL.

The table lists this clone with a few counts. The chain has TRBV9 and TRBJ2-5; D call uncertain. Germline assignment: CDR1 SGDLS and CDR2 YYNGEE. Trimming took off 0 bases at V and 5 bases at J, with 11 bases between the two ends. CDR3 size: 14 residues. The CDR3 region is CASSVEGDGETQYF. CDR3 sequence (DNA): TGTGCCAGCAGCGTAGAAGGAGACGGGGAGACCCAGTACTTC.

J is TRBJ1-1 and V is TRBV7-2; D might be TRBD1 (5 bases). V dropped 5 bases and J dropped 6 bases, with 19 bases sitting between them. Germline assignment: CDR1 SGHTA and CDR2 FQGNSA. The CDR3 runs 15 residues. This CDR3 reads CASSLGATFWAEAFF. The DNA of the CDR3 is TGTGCCAGCAGCCTAGGGGCCACGTTCTGGGCTGAAGCTTTCTTT.

V gene TRBV7-9 combines with J gene TRBJ2-5; D might be TRBD2 (6 bases). Germline V gene data show CDR1 as SEHNR and CDR2 as FQNEAQ (reference sequence). The V end lost 3 bases, the J end lost 3 bases, and 14 bases lay between the germline ends. This CDR3 spans 15 amino acids. The CDR3 DNA follows: TGTGCCAGCAGCTTGAGAACTCCTAGCGAAGAGACCCAGTACTTC. Its protein product is CASSLRTPSEETQYF. Full variable domain (missing parts from reference TRBV7-9 and TRBJ2-5): DTGVSQNPRHKITKRGQNVTFRCDPISEHNRLYWYRQTLGQGPEFLTYFQNEAQLEKSRLLSDRFSAERPKGSFSTLEIQRTEQGDSAMYLCASSLRTPSEETQYFGPGTRLLVL.

This clone was observed a single time. CDR3 nucleotides: TGCGCCAGCAGCTTGAAGGGGTCCTCAAATTCACCCCTCCACTTT. Amino acid sequence: CASSLKGSSNSPLHF. The J gene is TRBJ1-6, the V gene TRBV5-1, with D perhaps TRBD1 (5 bases). The CDR3 has 15 amino acids. Germline V gene sequence: CDR1 SGHRS, CDR2 YFSETQ. Deletions cut 1 base from V and 7 bases from J, with 12 bases between.

The genes are TRBV29-1 and TRBJ1-1, with no clear D. Per germline, CDR1 SQVTM and CDR2 ANQGSEA. CDR3 size: 10 residues. V gave up 7 bases and J gave up 4 bases, with 7 bases separating them. CDR3 residues: CSATGTEAFF. CDR3 DNA sequence: TGCAGCGCCACCGGCACTGAAGCTTTCTTT.

The chain combines TRBV2 with TRBJ2-7; D may be TRBD2 (5 bases). Trimming took 9 bases from V and 0 from J, leaving 6 bases between them. CDR1 is SNHLY and CDR2 is FYNNEI in the germline V gene. This CDR3 is built from 11 residues. The CDR3 region has the DNA TGTGCCAGTCGGGGCTCCTACGAGCAGTACTTC. Amino acid sequence: CASRGSYEQYF.

The chain carries TRBV13 and TRBJ1-1, with TRBD1 as a possible D gene (6 bases). Trimming cost V 3 bases and J 4 bases, with 12 bases left between them. CDR1 and CDR2 (germline): PRHDT, FYEKMQ (reference sequence). This CDR3 spans 14 amino acids. The CDR3 DNA is TGTGCCAGCAGCTTTGTGGGAGGGGGCACTGAAGCTTTCTTT. The encoded protein is CASSFVGGGTEAFF.

The genes are TRBV5-6 and TRBJ2-4; 7 bases line up with TRBD2. After removal of 2 bases from V and 6 bases from J, the junction contained 8 bases not matched to a gene. Germline V gene lookup returns CDR1 SGHDT and CDR2 YYEEEE. This CDR3 region has 15 residues. The CDR3: CASSLGGSGGNIQYF. CDR3 DNA sequence: TGTGCCAGCAGCTTAGGCGGGAGTGGTGGAAACATTCAGTACTTC. Full variable domain (outside the CDR3, taken from reference TRBV5-6 and TRBJ2-4): DAGVTQSPTHLIKTRGQQVTLRCSPKSGHDTVSWYQQALGQGPQFIFQYYEEEERQRGNFPDRFSGHQFPNYSSELNVNALLLGDSALYLCASSLGGSGGNIQYFGAGTRLSVL.

This clone was detected only a few times. This sequence joins TRBV5-4 and TRBJ2-3, with 7 bases fitting TRBD1. V lost 3 bases, J lost 4 bases, and 8 bases stayed unmatched. CDR1 is SGHNT, CDR2 YYREEE, per germline (reference sequence). The CDR3 contains 15 residues. The DNA of the CDR3 is TGTGCCAGCAGCTCTAGACAGGGTTGGGCAGATACGCAGTATTTT. Its translation: CASSSRQGWADTQYF.

This clone has a single count. V is TRBV7-3 and J is TRBJ2-2; tentatively, D is TRBD1 (6 bases). V was clipped by 2 bases and J by 2 bases, with 12 bases between them. CDR3 length equals 16 residues. CDR1 is SGHTA and CDR2 is FQGTGA in the germline V gene. Here the CDR3 reads CASSLVWGRNTGELFF. The CDR3 coding sequence is TGTGCCAGCAGCTTAGTGTGGGGGCGCAACACCGGGGAGCTGTTTTTT. Based on the CDR3 plus reference TRBV7-3 and TRBJ2-2, the full variable domain is GAGVSQTPSNKVTEKGKYVELRCDPISGHTALYWYRQSLGQGPEFLIYFQGTGAADDSGLPNDRFFAVRPEGSVSTLKIQRTERGDSAVYLCASSLVWGRNTGELFFGEGSRLTVL.

The chain is built from TRBV6-5 and TRBJ1-2, with TRBD1 matching 9 bases. J lost 8 bases, V lost 6 bases, and 7 bases had no gene match. From germline, CDR1 is MNHEY and CDR2 SVGAGI. The CDR3 is 13 amino acids. CDR3 protein: CASSKQGAGGYTF. The CDR3 DNA reads as TGTGCCAGCAGCAAACAGGGGGCGGGAGGCTACACCTTC.

The chain recombines TRBV29-1 with TRBJ2-1, with 8 nucleotides matching TRBD2. The length of the CDR3 is 13 residues. Germline V gene sequence: CDR1 SQVTM, CDR2 ANQGSEA. V lost 4 bases and J lost 4; bases outside the gene matches: 3. CDR3 amino acids: CSVAAGGYNEQFF. CDR3 nucleotides: TGCAGCGTTGCTGCGGGGGGATACAATGAGCAGTTCTTC.

The J gene is TRBJ1-6, the V gene TRBV6-6; D uncertain. Germline loops: CDR1 MNHNY, CDR2 SVGAGI (reference sequence). Trimming stripped 0 bases from V and 7 bases from J, with 4 bases between. The CDR3 sequence is 13 residues long. CDR3 coding DNA: TGTGCCAGCAGTTACTCGGCCAATTCACCCCTCCACTTT. Protein: CASSYSANSPLHF.

This clone was seen more than once but under ten times. The chain joins TRBV11-2 to TRBJ2-3, with D possibly TRBD1 on 6 matching bases. V gave up 0 bases and J gave up 6 bases, with 7 bases separating them. The CDR3 sequence is 13 residues long. CDR1 is SGHAT, CDR2 FQNNGV, per germline. CDR3 sequence reads: CASSLEGADTQYF. CDR3 in DNA: TGTGCCAGCAGCTTAGAGGGGGCGGATACGCAGTATTTT.

The chain joins TRBV2 to TRBJ2-2; 8 bases fit TRBD1. The V segment lost 6 bases and the J segment 1 base; nucleotides outside the gene matches: 4. CDR1 and CDR2 (germline): SNHLY, FYNNEI. CDR3 size: 15 residues. The CDR3 loop reads CASSAGTGNTGELFF. CDR3 DNA sequence: TGTGCCAGCAGCGCCGGGACAGGGAACACCGGGGAGCTGTTTTTT. The whole variable domain, filled in from reference TRBV2 and TRBJ2-2, reads EPEVTQTPSHQVTQMGQEVILRCVPISNHLYFYWYRQILGQKVEFLVSFYNNEISEKSEIFDDQFSVERPDGSNFTLKIRSTKLEDSAMYFCASSAGTGNTGELFFGEGSRLTVL.

The chain joins TRBV6-1 to TRBJ1-1; D is perhaps TRBD1 (6 bases). The V end lost 6 bases, the J end lost 0 bases, and 14 bases lay between the germline ends. The CDR3 is made up of 15 amino acids. Looked up from germline, CDR1 is MNHNS and CDR2 is SASEGT. CDR3 sequence (DNA): TGTGCCAGCAGGTATAAGGGACAAGTGAACACTGAAGCTTTCTTT. This codes for CASRYKGQVNTEAFF.

The chain is built from TRBV7-9 and TRBJ1-2; D gene unclear. V was pared by 3 bases and J by 3 bases, with 8 bases between. CDR1 is SEHNR, CDR2 FQNEAQ, per germline (reference sequence). CDR3 size: 13 residues. CDR3: CASSFYSYYGYTF. Here the CDR3 DNA reads TGTGCCAGCAGCTTTTACAGTTACTATGGCTACACCTTC.

CDR3 bases: TGTGCCAGTAGACCTACCGGGACAGCTACTCATGGCTACACCTTC. Translated: CASRPTGTATHGYTF. This chain joins TRBV19 and TRBJ1-2; 7 bases are shared with TRBD1. Germline loops: CDR1 LNHDA, CDR2 SQIVND (reference sequence). Trimming took 6 bases from V and 6 from J; bases not matched to a gene: 13. CDR3 length: 15 residues.

The J gene is TRBJ2-3, the V gene TRBV15; D not certain. Germline assignment: CDR1 LNHNV and CDR2 YYDKDF (reference sequence). Trimming took off 0 bases at V and 0 bases at J, with 7 bases between the two ends. This CDR3 has 15 amino acids. The CDR3 DNA reads TGTGCCACCAGCAGAGATGGAGACAGCACAGATACGCAGTATTTT. Encoded protein: CATSRDGDSTDTQYF.

This sequence joins TRBV6-6 and TRBJ2-1, with a tentative D call TRBD2 (5 bases). V was pared by 2 bases and J by 3 bases, with 14 bases between. Germline V gene sequence: CDR1 MNHNY, CDR2 SVGAGI (reference sequence). This CDR3 comprises 16 residues. The CDR3 reads CASSYNRGALYNEQFF. As DNA, the CDR3 is TGTGCCAGCAGTTACAACCGGGGTGCCCTCTACAATGAGCAGTTCTTC.

The rearrangement links TRBV5-1 to TRBJ1-1; possible D gene TRBD1, 6 bases. CDR1 is SGHRS and CDR2 is YFSETQ in the germline V gene. The germline V and J ends were trimmed by 4 bases and 7 bases, with 17 bases remaining between them. The CDR3 contains 14 residues. CDR3 nucleotides: TGCGCCAGCAGCAACCAAGGAGGGGGGGGTGAAGCTTTCTTT. Protein sequence: CASSNQGGGGEAFF.

This rearrangement joins TRBV4-1 to TRBJ2-1, with 8 bases matching TRBD2. The trim removed 1 base at V and 2 bases at J, leaving 4 bases unmatched. Germline V gene lookup returns CDR1 MGHRA and CDR2 YSYEKL. The CDR3 sequence is 16 residues long. The CDR3 region is CASSQGNGGAYNEQFF. The CDR3 region has the DNA TGCGCCAGCAGCCAAGGAAACGGGGGGGCCTACAATGAGCAGTTCTTC.

The rearrangement joins TRBV9 to TRBJ2-3, with 11 positions matching TRBD2. The CDR3 covers 16 residues. CDR1 is SGDLS, CDR2 YYNGEE, per germline. J gave up 0 bases and V 2 bases, and 2 bases lay outside the gene matches. The CDR3 region is CASSVSGGGSTDTQYF. The CDR3 region has the DNA TGTGCCAGCAGCGTTAGCGGGGGGGGTAGCACAGATACGCAGTATTTT.

The genes are TRBV12-5 and TRBJ1-6, with D perhaps matching TRBD1 (5 bases). Germline V gene data show CDR1 as LGHNT and CDR2 as FRNRAP. The length of the CDR3 is 14 residues. For the CDR3, the DNA is TGTGCCCCCCCCATCGCAGGAAGGGGATCACCCCTCCACTTT. This codes for CAPPIAGRGSPLHF.

V gene TRBV2 combines with J gene TRBJ1-1, with 7 bases lining up with TRBD1. The CDR3 spans 13 residues. V shed 6 bases and J 4 bases; nucleotides not matched to a gene: 5. The germline V gene encodes CDR1 SNHLY and CDR2 FYNNEI. CDR3 nucleotides: TGTGCCAGCAGGCTTGGGACAGCCACTGAAGCTTTCTTT. This gives the protein CASRLGTATEAFF.

This sequence joins TRBV6-6 and TRBJ2-3; 10 positions match TRBD2. V lost 5 bases to trimming and J lost 6 bases; unmatched junction nucleotides: 8. Germline V gene sequence: CDR1 MNHNY, CDR2 SVGAGI (reference sequence). This CDR3 comprises 15 residues. CDR3 sequence: CASSPSSGGRDTQYF. CDR3 nucleotides: TGTGCCAGCAGTCCTTCTAGCGGGGGACGCGATACGCAGTATTTT.